Listed here are 13 T cell receptor beta chains from one sample, sequenced in a study of T-cell reconstitution after alpha-beta-depleted transplantation in children (TCRdb year 2016). The library came from PCR. The sequencer listed for this sample is Illumina HiSeq 2500. Molecular barcoding was employed in the preparation of TCR libraries, with unique molecular identifiers being used to normalize TCRbeta repertoire quantification. The raw public reads went through TCRdb reprocessing: fastp at Q25, MiXCR clone calling, in-frame beta chains kept. Rows with a matching CDR3 protein are joined into one entry that keeps the most common DNA and genes. The sample profile shows a few hundred thousand distinct CDR3 sequences; 9.7% of them were found once. 5% to 5.5% of the sample is in the top ten clones. The starting material was PBMCs from the stem cell graft donor, obtained from the stem cell graft. Receptors were obtained from a human donor who donated a stem cell graft to a child with SCID.

The table lists this clonotype with many counts. The rearrangement links TRBV5-1 to TRBJ1-1, with D perhaps matching TRBD1 (6 bases). Germline lookup yields CDR1 SGHRS and CDR2 YFSETQ. V was shortened by 0 bases and J by 1 base, with 10 bases between the two germline ends. This CDR3 is built from 15 residues. CDR3 protein: CASSLGRGRNTEAFF. The DNA for the CDR3 is TGCGCCAGCAGCTTGGGGAGGGGGAGGAACACTGAAGCTTTCTTT.

This clonotype was counted at least ten times. The V gene is TRBV13, the J gene TRBJ1-2, with D tentatively TRBD1 (6 bases). The CDR3 runs 14 residues. CDR1 and CDR2 from the germline V gene are PRHDT and FYEKMQ (reference sequence). V was clipped by 5 bases and J by 4 bases, with 14 bases between them. CDR3 sequence reads: CASSPPPGVYGYTF. CDR3 coding DNA: TGTGCCAGCAGCCCACCCCCAGGGGTCTATGGCTACACCTTC.

J is TRBJ2-4 and V is TRBV7-2; the D is unclear. CDR3 length: 14 residues. The V end lost 1 base, the J end lost 3 bases, and 7 bases lay between the germline ends. The germline CDR1 and CDR2 sequences are SGHTA and FQGNSA. The CDR3 nucleotides are TGTGCCAGCAGCTTAGGGTTCCTCAAAAACATTCAGTACTTC. It codes for CASSLGFLKNIQYF.

This clonotype was detected many times. This chain uses TRBV6-5 with TRBJ1-5; D gene unclear. The length of the CDR3 is 14 residues. Germline V gene lookup returns CDR1 MNHEY and CDR2 SVGAGI. The germline V and J ends were trimmed by 0 bases and 4 bases, with 7 bases remaining between them. The CDR3, as DNA: TGTGCCAGCAGTTACTCGAATAGGAATCAGCCCCAGCATTTT. This codes for CASSYSNRNQPQHF.

Ten or more counts support this clonotype. This rearrangement joins TRBV9 to TRBJ2-4; TRBD2 aligns across 7 bases. In germline, CDR1 is SGDLS, CDR2 YYNGEE. With 3 bases clipped from V and 3 bases from J, the junction kept 3 bases outside the gene matches. This CDR3 spans 14 amino acids. CDR3 in DNA: TGTGCCAGCAGCGCGGGGGGTAGCAAAAACATTCAGTACTTC. Its translation is CASSAGGSKNIQYF.

This clonotype was observed at least ten times. The rearrangement joins TRBV29-1 to TRBJ2-7; TRBD1 or TRBD2 may be the D gene (5 bases each). The V gene lost 3 bases and the J gene lost 4 bases, with 16 bases spanning the gap. This CDR3 contains 14 residues. Germline V gives CDR1 SQVTM, CDR2 ANQGSEA. CDR3 region: CSVEGPGSGYEQYF. The CDR3 DNA sequence: TGCAGCGTTGAGGGGCCGGGATCGGGGTACGAGCAGTACTTC.

This clonotype was seen at least ten times. This chain links TRBV15 with TRBJ2-3, with D hard to call. The CDR3 is made up of 14 amino acids. Germline assignment: CDR1 LNHNV and CDR2 YYDKDF (reference sequence). The V end lost 6 bases, the J end lost 5 bases, and 15 bases lay between the germline ends. The CDR3 is CATSSTQLRDTQYF. The CDR3 bases are TGTGCCACCAGTTCGACACAATTACGAGATACGCAGTATTTT. Variable domain in full (rest from reference TRBV15 and TRBJ2-3): DAMVIQNPRYQVTQFGKPVTLSCSQTLNHNVMYWYQQKSSQAPKLLFHYYDKDFNNEADTPDNFQSRRPNTSFCFLDIRSPGLGDTAMYLCATSSTQLRDTQYFGPGTRLTVL.

With regard to this clonotype: A much larger clone is a single base away; this may be a read error. V is TRBV5-1 and J is TRBJ1-2; no firm D call. CDR1 is SGHRS and CDR2 is YFSETQ in the germline V gene. CDR3 size: 15 residues. CDR3 sequence: CAISLLGDSDYGYTF. CDR3 DNA sequence: TGCGCCATCAGCTTGTTGGGAGATTCCGACTATGGCTACACCTTC.

There are many counts of this clonotype. The gene calls are TRBV6-1 and TRBJ2-3, with D perhaps matching TRBD1 (5 bases). Germline CDR1 MNHNS, CDR2 SASEGT. CDR3 length equals 15 residues. V was cut by 5 bases and J by 2 bases, with 14 bases left in between. The CDR3 here is CASSPLRGSTDTQYF. In nucleotides, the CDR3 is TGTGCCAGCAGTCCCTTAAGGGGATCCACAGATACGCAGTATTTT.

This clonotype was observed many times. The junction departs from germline at one end; a sequencing error may be responsible. The J gene is TRBJ2-5, the V gene TRBV5-1; TRBD1 aligns across 10 bases. CDR1 and CDR2 (germline): SGHRS, YFSETQ. This CDR3 has 12 residues. The CDR3 region is CASSSTGGDAHF. In nucleotides, the CDR3 is TGCGCCAGCAGCTCGACAGGGGGCGATGCACACTTC.

This clonotype was seen many times. The gene calls are TRBV18 and TRBJ1-1; D is undetermined. CDR3 length: 15 residues. The germline gives CDR1 KGHSH, CDR2 LQKENI. Trimming shortened V by 2 bases and J by 2 bases, and 12 bases separated the two germline ends. CDR3 nucleotides: TGTGCCAGCTCACCATCTAGATCCGGTAACACTGAAGCTTTCTTT. This translates into CASSPSRSGNTEAFF.

There are many counts of this clonotype. This sequence joins TRBV7-2 and TRBJ2-7; D gene unclear. The length of the CDR3 is 13 residues. With 4 bases removed from V and 4 bases from J, the gap between germline ends came to 11 bases. Looked up from germline, CDR1 is SGHTA and CDR2 is FQGNSA. In DNA form, the CDR3 reads TGTGCCAGCAGCTCCGCCGGATGGTACGAGCAGTACTTC. Translating gives CASSSAGWYEQYF.

This clonotype was counted many times. This rearrangement joins TRBV4-3 to TRBJ1-2; no clear D. CDR3 size: 16 residues. The V end lost 4 bases, the J end lost 4 bases, and 19 bases lay between the germline ends. Germline values: CDR1 LGHNA, CDR2 YSLEER. The CDR3 loop reads CASSPRTRGMAYGYTF. CDR3 DNA: TGCGCCAGCAGCCCGAGGACCCGAGGGATGGCCTATGGCTACACCTTC.